This T cell receptor beta chain was recorded in a study of blood T cell repertoires in COVID-19. Study at large: PBMCs, B-cell-depleted T cells, or T cells provided the cDNA or gDNA that made up the material.

Using immunoSEQ multiplex PCR, the repertoire was profiled, and TCRdb retains in-frame clones only, with some absent. The sample lists around 200,000 clones; approximately 87% were seen once. Trimming took 5 bases from V and 5 from J, leaving 12 bases between them. The length of the CDR3 is 13 residues. From germline, CDR1 is SGHAT and CDR2 FQNNGV. In its sample, this clone was seen a few times. The sequenced material came from peripheral blood. This sequence joins TRBV11-2 and TRBJ1-2; D call uncertain. The TCR sequence derives from a man aged 65-85 years with active or convalescent COVID-19. The CDR3 nucleotides are TGTGCCAGCAGCATCCCGGGGATTTATGGCTACACCTTC. Protein sequence: CASSIPGIYGYTF.